A selection of T cell receptor beta chains follows, all from one sample in a study of T cell repertoires in cytomegalovirus infection. Each CDR3 protein is one row after TCRdb ran MiXCR on the reads. The sample has 150,000 to 200,000 distinct CDR3 sequences, roughly 9% seen once. Specimen: PBMCs. All receptors come from a human donor in good health (CMV status not recorded). Some clones in this sample may be carry-over from other donors' samples. Each CDR3 is given with its conserved first and last residue. The D gene is left open where the match is weak. Clone size is shown for a subset of rows, as once, few, many or a class of expanded clone.

v_gene	abundance	j_gene	d_gene	CDR3aa	CDR3nt
TRBV7-9	few	TRBJ1-1	.	CASSAYLGQKNTEAFF	TGTGCCAGCAGCGCCTATCTCGGACAAAAGAACACTGAAGCTTTCTTT
TRBV12-3/TRBV12-4	.	TRBJ1-1	.	CASSQRQNTEAFF	TGTGCCAGCAGCCAAAGACAGAACACTGAAGCTTTCTTT
TRBV4-3	many	TRBJ1-4	.	CASSQGGPGYGEKLFF	TGCGCCAGCAGCCAAGGAGGTCCAGGGTACGGTGAAAAACTGTTTTTT
TRBV28	.	TRBJ2-3	.	CASSLLRRDTQYF	TGTGCCAGCAGTTTACTCCGAAGGGATACGCAGTATTTT
TRBV12-3/TRBV12-4	many	TRBJ1-1	.	CASSSGRENTEAFF	TGTGCCAGCAGTTCGGGCAGGGAGAACACTGAAGCTTTCTTT
TRBV20-1	many	TRBJ1-1	.	CSASPMNTEAFF	TGCAGTGCTTCGCCCATGAACACTGAAGCTTTCTTT
TRBV4-1	few	TRBJ1-5	TRBD1	CASSQPQGVNQPQHF	TGCGCCAGCAGCCAACCGCAGGGGGTCAATCAGCCCCAGCATTTT
TRBV6-2/TRBV6-3	few	TRBJ1-5	.	CATTEYSNQPQHF	TGTGCTACGACGGAATATAGCAATCAGCCCCAGCATTTT
TRBV7-8	.	TRBJ1-6	.	CASSQKSSPLHF	TGTGCCAGCAGCCAAAAGAGTTCACCCCTCCACTTT
TRBV7-2	.	TRBJ2-3	.	CASSAGFRTDTQYF	TGTGCCAGCAGCGCGGGATTTCGCACAGATACGCAGTATTTT
TRBV20-1	.	TRBJ2-1	.	CSSIGGGTIYNEQFF	TGCAGTAGCATTGGGGGCGGGACTATCTACAATGAGCAGTTCTTC
TRBV2	few	TRBJ2-1	.	CASVRGGNNEQFF	TGTGCCAGCGTGAGGGGGGGAAACAATGAGCAGTTCTTC
TRBV5-1	.	TRBJ2-2	.	CASSRGRTNTGELFF	TGCGCCAGCAGCCGGGGCAGGACGAACACCGGGGAGCTGTTTTTT
TRBV20-1	few	TRBJ2-7	.	CSASAGPYEQYF	TGCAGTGCTAGTGCCGGCCCCTACGAGCAGTACTTC
TRBV18	.	TRBJ1-4	.	CASSLYGPEKLFF	TGTGCCAGCTCACTGTACGGCCCTGAAAAACTGTTTTTT
TRBV7-9	few	TRBJ2-5	TRBD2	CASSPGLAGGGETQYF	TGTGCCAGCAGCCCGGGACTAGCGGGAGGAGGTGAGACCCAGTACTTC
TRBV19	.	TRBJ1-5	.	CASSISPPGNQPQHF	TGTGCCAGTAGTATCTCGCCACCGGGCAATCAGCCCCAGCATTTT
TRBV7-3	many	TRBJ2-5	.	CASSLSGPGETQYF	TGTGCCAGCAGCTTATCCGGCCCAGGGGAGACCCAGTACTTC
TRBV7-8	many	TRBJ2-2	TRBD1	CASSSNRNRGGTGELFF	TGTGCCAGCAGCTCGAATCGTAACAGGGGTGGCACCGGGGAGCTGTTTTTT
TRBV6-1	many	TRBJ1-3	.	CASSPDRYSGNTIYF	TGTGCCAGCAGCCCCGACAGATACTCTGGAAACACCATATATTTT
TRBV20-1	many	TRBJ2-7	TRBD1	CSATNRDRSYEQYF	TGCAGTGCCACCAACCGGGACAGATCCTACGAGCAGTACTTC
TRBV28	few	TRBJ2-2	.	CASRLKRTDNTGELFF	TGTGCCAGCAGACTAAAAAGGACAGATAACACCGGGGAGCTGTTTTTT
TRBV5-5	.	TRBJ1-5	TRBD1	CASSSGDRDNQPQHF	TGTGCCAGCAGCTCCGGGGACAGGGACAATCAGCCCCAGCATTTT
TRBV12-3/TRBV12-4	many	TRBJ1-1	.	CASSFRQEAFF	TGTGCCAGCAGTTTCCGGCAGGAAGCTTTCTTT
TRBV5-5	.	TRBJ1-3	.	CASRHSTGNTIYF	TGTGCCAGCAGACATTCAACTGGAAACACCATATATTTT
TRBV28	few	TRBJ2-5	TRBD2	CASCLTRKAGRQETQYF	TGTGCCAGCTGTTTGACAAGAAAAGCGGGAAGACAAGAGACCCAGTACTTC
TRBV7-2	.	TRBJ2-7	TRBD1	CASSFGDRDEQYF	TGTGCCAGCAGCTTTGGGGACAGGGACGAGCAGTACTTC
TRBV4-3	.	TRBJ2-1	TRBD1	CASSQDPPGQGVYNEQFF	TGCGCCAGCAGCCAAGATCCCCCGGGACAGGGGGTCTACAATGAGCAGTTCTTC
TRBV11-2	many	TRBJ2-1	TRBD2	CASSYGLAGENEQFF	TGTGCCAGCAGCTACGGACTAGCGGGAGAAAATGAGCAGTTCTTC
TRBV19	.	TRBJ2-1	.	CASSISSLDVYEQFF	TGTGCCAGTAGTATAAGCAGTTTGGACGTTTATGAGCAGTTCTTC
TRBV20-1	.	TRBJ2-1	TRBD2	CSASSGRAAYNEQFF	TGCAGTGCTAGCAGCGGGAGGGCCGCTTACAATGAGCAGTTCTTC
TRBV7-2	many	TRBJ1-2	TRBD1	CASSLPSGTEPSNYGYTF	TGTGCCAGCAGCTTACCTAGCGGGACAGAACCCTCTAACTATGGCTACACCTTC
TRBV20-1	few	TRBJ1-3	.	CSARDLGGPGNTIYF	TGCAGTGCTAGAGATCTCGGGGGACCTGGAAACACCATATATTTT